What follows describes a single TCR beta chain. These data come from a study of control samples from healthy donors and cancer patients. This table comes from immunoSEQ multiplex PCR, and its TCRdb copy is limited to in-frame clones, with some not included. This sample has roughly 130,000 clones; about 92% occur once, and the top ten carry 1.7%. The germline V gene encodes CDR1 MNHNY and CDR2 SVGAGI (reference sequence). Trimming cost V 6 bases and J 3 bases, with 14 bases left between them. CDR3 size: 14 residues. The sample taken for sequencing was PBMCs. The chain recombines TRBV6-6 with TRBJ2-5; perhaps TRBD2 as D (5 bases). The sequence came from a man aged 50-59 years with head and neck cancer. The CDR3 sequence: CASRGLTVEETQYF. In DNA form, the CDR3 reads TGTGCCAGCAGAGGACTTACAGTCGAAGAGACCCAGTACTTC.